This record looks at one TCR beta chain sequence and its context. These data originate in a study of T cell responses to AZD1222 COVID-19 vaccine. Using immunoSEQ multiplex PCR, the repertoire was profiled, and TCRdb retains in-frame clones only, with some absent. The repertoire holds about 110,000 clones, with less than 95% as singletons. Germline V gene sequence: CDR1 SQVTM, CDR2 ANQGSEA. Between the trimmed V and J ends, which lost 6 bases and 7 bases, there was a span of 12 bases. The CDR3 covers 12 residues. This receptor was obtained from an adult who received the AZD1222 COVID-19 vaccine. The genes are TRBV29-1 and TRBJ2-2; D is unclear. The material sequenced was peripheral blood, taken 28 days after the second AZD1222 dose. CDR3 DNA: TGCAGCGTCGTGCGGATGGGCGGGGAGCTGTTTTTT. Encoded protein: CSVVRMGGELFF.